A selection of T cell receptor beta chains follows, all from one sample in a study of PD-L1 blockade in urothelial cancer. Here immunoSEQ multiplex PCR was the method, and the copy in TCRdb shows in-frame clones only, minus some. The table has around 51,000 clones, around 87% seen once; the top ten hold roughly 17%. The specimen was PBMCs, collected around atezolizumab (anti-PD-L1) treatment. All receptors derive from a man aged 55 to 70 with urothelial cancer. CDR3s include the opening cysteine and the closing phenylalanine or tryptophan. D genes are given only for firm matches. Clone size, where shown, is once, few, many, or a class for clones that have expanded.

d_call | clone_size | j_call | v_call | cdr3_aa | cdr3_nt
TRBD1 | . | TRBJ2-7 | TRBV11-3 | CASSLGDRSYEQYF | TGTGCCAGCAGCCTAGGGGACAGGTCCTACGAGCAGTACTTC
TRBD2 | . | TRBJ2-1 | TRBV7-2 | CASSLARTSGRAGNEQFF | TGTGCCAGCAGCTTAGCCCGGACTAGCGGGAGGGCCGGCAATGAGCAGTTCTTC
. | . | TRBJ2-3 | TRBV25-1 | CASSFDRTDSLLTDTQYF | TGTGCCAGCAGTTTCGACAGGACCGACTCGTTATTAACAGATACGCAGTATTTT
TRBD1 | . | TRBJ1-2 | TRBV6-5 | CASSYQGADGYTF | TGTGCCAGCAGTTATCAGGGGGCGGATGGCTACACCTTC
TRBD1 | . | TRBJ2-7 | TRBV10-3 | CAIWTGTGTYEQYF | TGTGCCATTTGGACCGGGACAGGGACCTACGAGCAGTACTTC
TRBD1 | few | TRBJ1-2 | TRBV6-1 | CASSLDRVRPGGYTF | TGTGCCAGCAGCCTGGACAGGGTTCGTCCTGGGGGCTACACCTTC
TRBD1 | . | TRBJ1-5 | TRBV30 | CAWSLGQGVYSNQPQHF | TGTGCCTGGAGTTTGGGACAGGGGGTCTATAGCAATCAGCCCCAGCATTTT
TRBD2 | . | TRBJ2-5 | TRBV4-1 | CASSRPFPGLAGGETQYF | TGCGCCAGCAGCCGCCCATTTCCGGGACTAGCGGGGGGAGAGACCCAGTACTTC
TRBD1 | . | TRBJ1-2 | TRBV7-2 | CASSAQGARSYGYTF | TGTGCCAGCAGCGCGCAGGGGGCTCGATCCTATGGCTACACCTTC
TRBD2 | . | TRBJ2-1 | TRBV9 | CASSAPTSGVYEQFF | TGTGCCAGCAGCGCCCCGACTAGCGGGGTCTATGAGCAGTTCTTC
. | . | TRBJ1-1 | TRBV10-3 | CAITQEGTEAFF | TGTGCCATCACGCAGGAGGGAACTGAAGCTTTCTTT
TRBD2 | . | TRBJ2-7 | TRBV7-2 | CASSSSGRIGNEQYF | TGTGCCAGCAGCTCTAGCGGGAGGATCGGCAACGAGCAGTACTTC
. | once | TRBJ1-5 | TRBV7-9 | CASSLEGTPSAPQHF | TGTGCCAGCAGCTTAGAAGGGACACCTTCCGCGCCCCAGCATTTT
. | . | TRBJ1-5 | TRBV28 | CASSLGGFSNQPQHF | TGTGCCAGCAGTCTGGGGGGGTTTAGCAATCAGCCCCAGCATTTT
. | few | TRBJ2-7 | TRBV19 | CATTNRDKQYF | TGTGCCACCACCAACCGGGACAAGCAGTACTTC
TRBD1 | . | TRBJ1-2 | TRBV9 | CASSVMGTGNMHGYTF | TGTGCCAGCAGCGTCATGGGGACAGGGAATATGCATGGCTACACCTTC
. | . | TRBJ2-1 | TRBV7-3 | CASSGGGQEQFF | TGTGCCAGCAGCGGGGGGGGGCAGGAGCAGTTCTTC
. | . | TRBJ2-7 | TRBV28 | CASSLGGTYEQYF | TGTGCCAGCAGTTTAGGCGGTACCTACGAGCAGTACTTC
. | . | TRBJ2-1 | TRBV7-3 | CASSSPGTSNEQFF | TGTGCCAGCAGCTCACCCGGGACTTCGAATGAGCAGTTCTTC
TRBD1 | . | TRBJ1-2 | TRBV6-5 | CASSVGTGGGYTF | TGTGCCAGCAGTGTCGGTACAGGGGGTGGCTACACCTTC
TRBD2 | . | TRBJ2-3 | TRBV28 | CASSLGALAGGPDTQYF | TGTGCCAGCAGTTTAGGGGCCCTAGCGGGAGGGCCAGATACGCAGTATTTT
TRBD2 | . | TRBJ2-1 | TRBV9 | CASSVGVAGGRQFF | TGTGCCAGCAGCGTAGGGGTAGCGGGGGGACGCCAGTTCTTC
TRBD1 | few | TRBJ1-5 | TRBV9 | CASSVRGQGLGNQPQHF | TGTGCCAGCAGCGTACGTGGACAGGGATTGGGCAATCAGCCCCAGCATTTT
TRBD1 | . | TRBJ2-5 | TRBV7-9 | CASSHDGGQGFQAQYF | TGTGCCAGCAGCCACGATGGGGGACAGGGGTTTCAGGCCCAGTACTTC
. | . | TRBJ1-5 | TRBV28 | CASSLVTGSQGPQHF | TGTGCCAGCAGTTTAGTTACAGGCTCCCAGGGGCCCCAGCATTTT
. | . | TRBJ2-1 | TRBV19 | CASSILAYNEQFF | TGTGCCAGTAGTATCCTAGCCTACAATGAGCAGTTCTTC
. | few | TRBJ1-5 | TRBV30 | CAWSGFSLNQPQHF | TGTGCCTGGAGCGGTTTCTCTCTCAATCAGCCCCAGCATTTT
TRBD1 | . | TRBJ1-1 | TRBV7-2 | CASSLAPGTGGSEAFF | TGTGCCAGCAGCTTAGCGCCGGGGACAGGGGGCTCTGAAGCTTTCTTT
. | . | TRBJ2-3 | TRBV7-3 | CASSSRSTTTDTQYF | TGTGCCAGCAGCTCCCGCTCGACAACCACAGATACGCAGTATTTT
. | . | TRBJ2-1 | TRBV15 | CATSRDRGSYNEQFF | TGTGCCACCAGCAGAGACCGGGGCTCCTACAATGAGCAGTTCTTC
. | . | TRBJ1-1 | TRBV9 | CASSTTPSHTEAFF | TGTGCCAGCAGCACGACTCCCAGTCACACTGAAGCTTTCTTT
TRBD1 | once | TRBJ2-7 | TRBV7-2 | CASSFPGQKAYEQYF | TGTGCCAGCAGCTTTCCGGGACAGAAAGCCTACGAGCAGTACTTC